One sample yielded the 30 T cell receptor beta chains listed below, sequenced in a study of Ad26.COV2.S vaccination and SARS-CoV-2 variants (dated by TCRdb to about 2021). Libraries were built with the immunoSEQ multiplex PCR assay. TCRdb stores this immuneACCESS table with in-frame sequences only. Part of the clones is absent; in the studies checked, under half of the shortfall reflects unresolved V genes, and no reason is known for the rest. For this sample the table gives roughly 380,000 clones, of which about 91% were detected only once. The ten most abundant clones make up 3% to 5% of the sample. The sample's time point label is to be understood as: individuals recovered from natural SARS-CoV-2 infection. This specimen was peripheral blood, taken after recovery from COVID-19. The receptors were sampled from a human donor who had recovered from COVID-19.

This clone was observed once. This chain joins TRBV19 and TRBJ2-6; D might be TRBD1 or TRBD2, each matching 5 bases. CDR3 length: 14 amino acids. Trimming left V 9 bases short and J 0 bases short, with 9 bases between. Looked up from germline, CDR1 is LNHDA and CDR2 is SQIVND (reference sequence). The CDR3 is CASRDGSGANVLTF. The CDR3 nucleotides read TGTGCCAGCCGGGACGGCTCTGGGGCCAACGTCCTGACTTTC.

The V and J genes are TRBV19 and TRBJ1-4; D remains ambiguous. The germline V and J ends were trimmed by 8 bases and 5 bases, with 12 bases remaining between them. Germline CDR1 reads LNHDA; CDR2 reads SQIVND (reference sequence). The CDR3 runs 13 residues. CDR3 sequence reads: CASGWRPNEKLFF. Written as DNA, the CDR3 is TGTGCCAGTGGATGGAGACCGAATGAAAAACTGTTTTTT.

Remarks on this clone: The junction shows a germline mismatch at one end, possibly a read error. The chain uses TRBV6-5 and TRBJ1-1; a possible D gene is TRBD1 (5 bases). Germline V gene lookup returns CDR1 MNHEY and CDR2 SVGAGI. CDR3 length: 14 residues. CDR3 DNA: TGTGCCAGCAGCGCCGGGACTTTGAACGCTGAAGCTTTCTTT. Translating it yields CASSAGTLNAEAFF.

The rearrangement links TRBV19 to TRBJ1-5, with 8 bases matching TRBD1. CDR3 length: 15 residues. Germline V gene data show CDR1 as LNHDA and CDR2 as SQIVND (reference sequence). Trimming cost V 3 bases and J 2 bases; bases outside gene matches: 3. Here the CDR3 reads CASSISQGGNQPQHF. Here the CDR3 DNA reads TGTGCCAGTAGTATTTCACAGGGGGGCAATCAGCCCCAGCATTTT.

The genes are TRBV27 and TRBJ1-6; no clear D gene. V gave up 2 bases and J gave up 5 bases, with 7 bases separating them. CDR3 size: 14 residues. Germline V CDR1 and CDR2: MNHEY, SMNVEV (reference sequence). The CDR3 loop reads CASSLRRNNSPLHF. The CDR3 nucleotides are TGTGCCAGCAGTTTACGTCGGAATAATTCACCCCTCCACTTT.

The chain employs TRBV29-1 and TRBJ1-2; D call uncertain. Germline-derived CDR1 and CDR2 are SQVTM and ANQGSEA. The ends were cut back, 3 bases at V and 7 bases at J, with 12 bases in the middle. The CDR3 is 12 amino acids. The CDR3 spells CSVDMGASGYTF. The DNA of the CDR3 is TGCAGCGTTGATATGGGAGCCAGTGGCTACACCTTC.

The rearrangement joins TRBV6-5 to TRBJ1-5; D gene uncertain. Trimming stripped 6 bases from V and 7 bases from J, with 13 bases between. The V gene's germline CDR1 is MNHEY and CDR2 SVGAGI. The CDR3 spans 13 residues. The CDR3 DNA is TGTGCCAGCAGGGCGGGGATTGGGCAGCCCCAGCATTTT. It translates to CASRAGIGQPQHF.

The genes are TRBV4-2 and TRBJ2-4; perhaps D is TRBD1 or TRBD2 (5 bases each). Deletions cut 0 bases from V and 5 bases from J, with 14 bases between. Germline CDR1 reads LGHNA; CDR2 reads YNFKEQ. This CDR3 is 16 amino acids long. CDR3: CASSQDGTVPQNIQYF. CDR3 nucleotide sequence: TGTGCCAGCAGCCAAGATGGGACGGTCCCCCAAAACATTCAGTACTTC.

V usage is TRBV5-6 and J usage is TRBJ1-5, with 10 positions matching TRBD1. With 2 bases clipped from V and 6 bases from J, the junction kept 8 bases outside the gene matches. In germline, CDR1 is SGHDT, CDR2 YYEEEE. CDR3 length equals 16 residues. CDR3 in DNA: TGTGCCAGCAGCTTCGGGACAGGGGAGAAGGGTCAGCCCCAGCATTTT. It codes for CASSFGTGEKGQPQHF.

V gene TRBV11-2 combines with J gene TRBJ2-5, with 9 nucleotides matching TRBD2. The CDR3 totals 17 residues. CDR1 SGHAT and CDR2 FQNNGV come from the germline V gene. With V trimmed by 1 base and J by 4 bases, 10 bases remained unmatched. DNA for the CDR3: TGTGCCAGCAGCTTAGGAAGTAGCGGGGGTTTCTCAGAGACCCAGTACTTC. It specifies CASSLGSSGGFSETQYF.

This clone is a singleton in its sample. CDR3 loop: CASSQRGKDTQYF. For the CDR3, the DNA is TGTGCCAGCAGCCAACGGGGAAAAGATACGCAGTATTTT. The chain is built from TRBV3-1 (or the pseudogene TRBV3-2) and TRBJ2-3; a weak D match, TRBD2 (5 bases). This CDR3 spans 13 amino acids. V lost 2 bases and J 5 bases, leaving 8 bases between the germline ends. Germline V gene sequence: CDR1 LGHDT, CDR2 YNNKEL (reference sequence).

This chain uses TRBV9 with TRBJ1-1; a possible D gene is TRBD1 (6 bases). Trimming stripped 2 bases from V and 4 bases from J, with 12 bases between. There are 14 residues in the CDR3. Germline CDR1 and CDR2: SGDLS and YYNGEE. The CDR3 bases are TGTGCCAGCAGCGTGGCAGGGGCGGGCACTGAAGCTTTCTTT. This gives the protein CASSVAGAGTEAFF.

The V gene is TRBV6-5, the J gene TRBJ1-2, with 7 bases identical to TRBD1. Per germline, CDR1 MNHEY and CDR2 SVGAGI. Trimming at V came to 6 bases and at J to 5 bases, leaving 9 bases not matched to a gene. The CDR3 is 14 residues long. This CDR3 reads CASRIRQGTYGYTF. CDR3 in DNA: TGTGCCAGCAGAATCAGACAGGGCACATATGGCTACACCTTC.

This chain connects TRBV5-1 to TRBJ1-4; maybe TRBD1 (5 bases). The CDR3 runs to 16 residues. Germline V gene data show CDR1 as SGHRS and CDR2 as YFSETQ. Trimming pared 0 bases from V and 7 bases from J, leaving 16 bases between. The DNA for the CDR3 is TGCGCCAGCAGCTTGGTAGCCCTGGCGGGGGGTGAAAAACTGTTTTTT. Its translation is CASSLVALAGGEKLFF.

The rearrangement links TRBV5-4 to TRBJ2-1; D remains unclear. The CDR3 has 15 amino acids. CDR1 and CDR2 from the germline V gene are SGHNT and YYREEE (reference sequence). The V end lost 4 bases, the J end lost 4 bases, and 15 bases lay between the germline ends. This CDR3 reads CASSRDAGRYNEQFF. The CDR3 bases are TGTGCCAGCAGCCGAGACGCCGGGCGTTACAATGAGCAGTTCTTC.

The rearrangement links TRBV10-3 to TRBJ2-1, with D hard to call. The CDR3 runs 16 residues. CDR1 and CDR2 from the germline V gene are ENHRY and SYGVKD. Trimming left V 1 base short and J 4 bases short, with 14 bases between. CDR3 coding DNA: TGTGCCATCAGTGAGTATGGGGAAGATGGGTACAATGAGCAGTTCTTC. Translation: CAISEYGEDGYNEQFF.

This clone was observed a single time. Other DNA sequences within the sample encode an identical CDR3. The gene calls are TRBV18 and TRBJ1-2; D may be TRBD1 (5 bases). Per germline, CDR1 KGHSH and CDR2 LQKENI. This CDR3 is 14 amino acids long. Deletions cut 2 bases from V and 4 bases from J, with 11 bases between. CDR3 bases: TGTGCCAGCTCACCAGGGCAGGGAAGCTATGGCTACACCTTC. Protein: CASSPGQGSYGYTF.

V usage is TRBV4-1 and J usage is TRBJ1-3; TRBD1 is a possible D gene (6 bases). Germline values: CDR1 MGHRA, CDR2 YSYEKL. Trimming removed 0 bases at V and 2 bases at J, with 14 bases between. The CDR3 sequence is 17 residues long. The CDR3 sequence: CASSQDFQGIPGNTIYF. In nucleotides, the CDR3 is TGCGCCAGCAGCCAAGATTTCCAGGGGATACCTGGAAACACCATATATTTT.

V gene TRBV7-2 combines with J gene TRBJ2-1, with TRBD2 identical over 8 bases. Trimming removed 3 bases from V and 7 bases from J; junction bases left unmatched: 14. The CDR3 length is 17 residues. CDR1 is SGHTA, CDR2 FQGNSA, per germline. CDR3 amino acids: CASSLDSTGGPRNEQFF. CDR3 coding DNA: TGTGCCAGCAGCTTGGATTCTACGGGGGGGCCACGAAATGAGCAGTTCTTC.

The V and J genes are TRBV6-1 and TRBJ2-3; 7 nucleotides agree with TRBD2. CDR3 size: 16 residues. The germline CDR1 and CDR2 sequences are MNHNS and SASEGT. The ends lost 3 bases at V and 1 base at J; junction bases unmatched: 7. CDR3 protein: CASSDRLATGTDTQYF. CDR3 bases: TGTGCCAGCAGTGACCGACTAGCAACCGGCACAGATACGCAGTATTTT.

CDR3 bases: TGTGCCAGCAGCCAAAGACAGGGTCTGAACACTGAAGCTTTCTTT. Protein sequence: CASSQRQGLNTEAFF. The chain recombines TRBV14 with TRBJ1-1; 7 bases are shared with TRBD1. With 2 bases clipped from V and 0 bases from J, the junction kept 3 bases outside the gene matches. Per the germline V gene, CDR1 is SGHDN and CDR2 is FVKESK. This CDR3 has 15 amino acids.

V usage is TRBV19 and J usage is TRBJ2-6, with 7 nucleotides matching TRBD1. CDR3 size: 15 residues. The trim removed 7 bases at V and 0 bases at J, leaving 3 bases unmatched. Looked up from germline, CDR1 is LNHDA and CDR2 is SQIVND (reference sequence). The CDR3 loop is CASNRGSSGANVLTF. Written as DNA, the CDR3 is TGTGCCAGTAACAGGGGAAGCTCTGGGGCCAACGTCCTGACTTTC.

V is TRBV7-2 and J is TRBJ1-5, with D possibly being TRBD1 (6 bases). Trimming left V 5 bases short and J 2 bases short, with 10 bases between. CDR1 and CDR2 (germline): SGHTA, FQGNSA. CDR3 size: 14 residues. The CDR3 protein is CASSPNRGNQPQHF. For the CDR3, the DNA is TGTGCCAGCAGCCCCAACAGGGGCAATCAGCCCCAGCATTTT.

In the case of this clone: The junction shows a germline mismatch at one end, possibly a read error. The chain has TRBV10-3 and TRBJ2-1; D is unclear. The CDR3 covers 14 residues. Germline loops: CDR1 ENHRY, CDR2 SYGVKD. CDR3 sequence (DNA): TGTGCCATCAGTAAGTCGGGCTCCTACAATGAGCAGTTCTTC. This codes for CAISKSGSYNEQFF.

This sequence joins TRBV4-3 and TRBJ1-1; 7 positions match TRBD1. The CDR3 is made up of 13 amino acids. Trimming removed 6 bases from V and 3 bases from J; junction bases left unmatched: 4. Germline V CDR1 and CDR2: LGHNA, YSLEER. The CDR3 DNA reads TGCGCCAGCAGTCTTACAGGGGACACTGAAGCTTTCTTT. Its protein product is CASSLTGDTEAFF.

With regard to this clone: Additional DNA sequences in this sample encode the identical CDR3. V and J are TRBV6-5 and TRBJ2-5, with D uncertain. The V gene lost 3 bases and the J gene lost 5 bases, with 7 bases spanning the gap. The CDR3 contains 12 residues. Germline V gene data show CDR1 as MNHEY and CDR2 as SVGAGI. The CDR3 coding sequence is TGTGCCAGCAGTTATGGCGGCGAGACCCAGTACTTC. Translating gives CASSYGGETQYF.

CDR3 loop: CASSSTGSGGNQPQHF. CDR3 in DNA: TGTGCCAGCAGCTCGACAGGCTCGGGGGGCAATCAGCCCCAGCATTTT. The chain couples TRBV5-4 to TRBJ1-5, with D possibly matching TRBD1 (6 bases). Germline V CDR1 and CDR2: SGHNT, YYREEE (reference sequence). The CDR3 sequence is 16 residues long. V shed 3 bases and J shed 2 bases, with 15 bases lying between them.

The gene calls are TRBV9 and TRBJ2-3, with 14 bases matching TRBD2. With V trimmed by 3 bases and J by 4 bases, 7 bases remained unmatched. This CDR3 is 17 amino acids long. The germline V gene encodes CDR1 SGDLS and CDR2 YYNGEE. In DNA form, the CDR3 reads TGTGCCAGCAGCGAGACTAGCGGGGGGGCATTGGCAGATACGCAGTATTTT. Translation: CASSETSGGALADTQYF.

The rearrangement links TRBV5-1 to TRBJ2-5, with TRBD2 matching over 11 bases. The V gene end was trimmed by 7 bases and the J gene end by 5 bases; junction bases not matched to a gene: 13. Germline loops: CDR1 SGHRS, CDR2 YFSETQ. This CDR3 contains 16 residues. As DNA, the CDR3 is TGCGCCAGCGGGTCGGGACTAGCGGACCTCTCGGAGACCCAGTACTTC. Translating it yields CASGSGLADLSETQYF.

The chain combines TRBV5-6 with TRBJ1-2; D is unclear. Germline CDR1 is SGHDT and CDR2 is YYEEEE. Trimming removed 0 bases from V and 5 bases from J, with 5 bases in between. The CDR3 has 12 residues. The CDR3 region is CASSLDGYGYTF. Here the CDR3 DNA reads TGTGCCAGCAGCTTGGACGGGTATGGCTACACCTTC. The full variable domain, in which reference TRBV5-6 and TRBJ1-2 provide the parts outside the CDR3, is DAGVTQSPTHLIKTRGQQVTLRCSPKSGHDTVSWYQQALGQGPQFIFQYYEEEERQRGNFPDRFSGHQFPNYSSELNVNALLLGDSALYLCASSLDGYGYTFGSGTRLTVV.